This T cell receptor (beta chain) was captured in a study of T cells after yellow fever vaccination. About the study: In the case of low-cell-number fractions, SMART-Seq v4 Ultra Low Input was used for preparation. Overall study results and limits: Primary-vaccination clones mostly resurfaced post-booster (about 96% CD4, approximately 89% CD8).

In germline, CDR1 is SEHNR, CDR2 FQNEAQ (reference sequence). The CDR3 covers 14 residues. Trimming removed 5 bases from V and 1 base from J, with 11 bases in between. TCRdb ran MiXCR on the 5' RACE reads and lists one entry per CDR3 protein. The sample carries about 74,000 distinct CDR3 sequences, approximately 6.9% recorded once. As to this clonotype: Its cognate antigen is unknown.

This TCR came from a man younger than 30 who received the YFV17D yellow fever vaccine. The chain recombines TRBV7-9 with TRBJ1-1; D remains unclear. The sequenced sample was CD8+ T cells sorted from PBMCs, obtained about 5 days after the first yellow fever vaccination. The CDR3 DNA is TGTGCCAGCAGCCTTGAGTATGGGAACACTGAAGCTTTCTTT. Translating it yields CASSLEYGNTEAFF. The complete variable domain, with remaining parts taken from reference TRBV7-9 and TRBJ1-1, reads DTGVSQNPRHKITKRGQNVTFRCDPISEHNRLYWYRQTLGQGPEFLTYFQNEAQLEKSRLLSDRFSAERPKGSFSTLEIQRTEQGDSAMYLCASSLEYGNTEAFFGQGTRLTVV.